The 22 T cell receptor beta chains below all came from one sample that was sequenced in a study of T-cell memory formation after mild COVID-19. In TCRdb, the 5' RACE reads were re-called with MiXCR into one record per CDR3 protein. The data contain some 330,000 distinct CDR3 sequences, roughly 21% of them singletons. Sequencing was performed on PBMCs or a T cell subset sorted from them (not recorded which). Every receptor here comes from an adult woman who had mild COVID-19 (a few samples of this study predate the infection). Cell type and time point are not known.

The gene calls are TRBV5-5 and TRBJ1-2; 9 positions agree with TRBD1. CDR1 SGHKS and CDR2 YYEKEE come from the germline V gene (reference sequence). The V segment lost 4 bases and the J segment 7 bases; nucleotides outside the gene matches: 17. CDR3 size: 17 residues. The DNA of the CDR3 is TGTGCCAGCAGCCTCGGGACAGGGTACGATAATACGGCTGGCTACACCTTC. The encoded protein is CASSLGTGYDNTAGYTF.

The chain joins TRBV15 to TRBJ2-7; a possible D gene is TRBD2 (7 bases). The CDR3 runs to 13 residues. V was trimmed by 8 bases and J by 0 bases, leaving 11 bases between them. Germline lookup yields CDR1 LNHNV and CDR2 YYDKDF (reference sequence). Here the CDR3 DNA reads TGTGCCACCGGCGGGGGCCTCTCCTACGAGCAGTACTTC. This gives the protein CATGGGLSYEQYF.

Regarding this clonotype: One junction end does not reproduce the germline sequence, and a read error may be involved. The CDR3 DNA reads as TGTGACAGCAGTTATGGCCAGGGCACCGGGGAGCTGTTTTTT. Its protein is CDSSYGQGTGELFF. The J gene is TRBJ2-2, the V gene TRBV6-5; the D gene is possibly TRBD1 (5 bases). The CDR3 totals 14 residues. The germline gives CDR1 MNHEY, CDR2 SVGAGI.

Many counts were recorded for this clonotype. The chain uses TRBV5-1 and TRBJ2-4; a weak D match, TRBD2 (5 bases). The germline CDR1 and CDR2 sequences are SGHRS and YFSETQ. The CDR3 is 16 residues long. V was clipped by 3 bases and J by 0 bases, with 13 bases between them. CDR3 DNA sequence: TGCGCCAGCAGCTACGCGGGTCCGGCAGCCAAAAACATTCAGTACTTC. Protein sequence: CASSYAGPAAKNIQYF.

The chain recombines TRBV7-9 with TRBJ2-7; possible D gene TRBD2, 5 bases. CDR3 length: 13 residues. V shed 5 bases and J shed 2 bases, with 10 bases lying between them. Germline CDR1 SEHNR, CDR2 FQNEAQ (reference sequence). The CDR3 region has the DNA TGTGCCAGCAGCACGGACTTAGCCTACGAGCAGTACTTC. Translating it yields CASSTDLAYEQYF.

The rearrangement links TRBV24-1 to TRBJ2-1; unclear D gene. The length of the CDR3 is 13 residues. The germline gives CDR1 KGHDR, CDR2 SFDVKD. The V gene lost 1 base and the J gene lost 6 bases, with 6 bases spanning the gap. In nucleotides, the CDR3 is TGTGCCACCAGTGATTTAAGGATCAATGAGCAGTTCTTC. Amino acids: CATSDLRINEQFF.

This clonotype was found a few times. The chain couples TRBV5-1 to TRBJ2-5, with TRBD2 matching 11 bases. This CDR3 is 15 amino acids long. From germline, CDR1 is SGHRS and CDR2 YFSETQ. The trim removed 3 bases at V and 4 bases at J, leaving 5 bases unmatched. The chain's CDR3 is CASSWGLAVGETQYF. The CDR3 DNA reads TGCGCCAGCAGCTGGGGACTAGCGGTAGGAGAGACCCAGTACTTC. Looking up the rest from reference TRBV5-1 and TRBJ2-5 gives the full variable domain: KAGVTQTPRYLIKTRGQQVTLSCSPISGHRSVSWYQQTPGQGLQFLFEYFSETQRNKGNFPGRFSGRQFSNSRSEMNVSTLELGDSALYLCASSWGLAVGETQYFGPGTRLLVL.

This clonotype was observed a few times. The chain has TRBV7-9 and TRBJ2-1; D gene unclear. V lost 3 bases and J 8 bases, leaving 14 bases between the germline ends. Germline CDR1 reads SEHNR; CDR2 reads FQNEAQ (reference sequence). The CDR3 covers 14 residues. The CDR3 coding sequence is TGTGCCAGCAGCTTGTTGTCGGTAATCGATGAGCAGTTCTTC. It is translated as CASSLLSVIDEQFF.

This clonotype was seen a few times. The chain employs TRBV5-1 and TRBJ2-1; D is perhaps TRBD2 (5 bases). The CDR3 loop spans 14 amino acids. The germline gives CDR1 SGHRS, CDR2 YFSETQ. The V and J ends lost 0 bases and 15 bases respectively, with 19 bases between them. The chain's CDR3 is CASSLVGRGEGWFF. In DNA, the CDR3 is TGCGCCAGCAGCTTGGTAGGGCGCGGAGAGGGCTGGTTCTTC.

This clonotype has only a few counts. The V and J genes are TRBV4-3 and TRBJ2-1; perhaps TRBD2 as D (6 bases). The V end was cut by 0 bases, the J end by 8 bases, with 17 bases between. Per the germline V gene, CDR1 is LGHNA and CDR2 is YSLEER. This CDR3 has 16 residues. The CDR3 region is CASSQDRNSGVDEQFF. The CDR3, as DNA: TGCGCCAGCAGCCAAGATCGGAATAGCGGCGTTGATGAGCAGTTCTTC.

The gene calls are TRBV2 and TRBJ2-1, with TRBD2 matching over 7 bases. Germline V gene data show CDR1 as SNHLY and CDR2 as FYNNEI. This CDR3 region has 17 residues. Trimming at V came to 6 bases and at J to 0 bases, leaving 11 bases not matched to a gene. The CDR3 DNA is TGTGCCAGCAGAGAACGTGCTAGCGGTCTCTCCTACAATGAGCAGTTCTTC. Its translation: CASRERASGLSYNEQFF.

The sample holds a few counts of this clonotype. This chain joins TRBV11-1 and TRBJ2-1; 11 bases are shared with TRBD2. CDR1 and CDR2 (germline): SGHAT, FQDESV (reference sequence). J was trimmed by 5 bases and V by 4 bases; bases with no gene match: 10. The CDR3 spans 17 residues. CDR3 protein: CASSSAFSGGADNEQFF. In DNA, the CDR3 is TGTGCCAGCAGCTCCGCATTTAGCGGGGGGGCCGACAATGAGCAGTTCTTC.

This clonotype was detected only once. The chain combines TRBV7-9 with TRBJ1-1, with TRBD1 matching 8 bases. This CDR3 has 14 residues. Per germline, CDR1 SEHNR and CDR2 FQNEAQ (reference sequence). V shed 5 bases, J shed 5 bases, and the junction held 7 bases outside the gene matches. In nucleotides, the CDR3 is TGTGCCAGCAGCAACCGGACAGGGTTAACTGAAGCTTTCTTT. This codes for CASSNRTGLTEAFF.

The table lists this clonotype with a few counts. This sequence joins TRBV29-1 and TRBJ1-2; 8 positions match TRBD1. The CDR3 contains 16 residues. With V trimmed by 1 base and J by 0 bases, 7 bases remained unmatched. Germline V gene data show CDR1 as SQVTM and CDR2 as ANQGSEA. The CDR3 DNA sequence: TGCAGCGTTGAAGGTTTGGACAGGGCAGCTAACTATGGCTACACCTTC. This codes for CSVEGLDRAANYGYTF.

V usage is TRBV6-2 or TRBV6-3 and J usage is TRBJ2-1, with 9 nucleotides matching TRBD2. Germline V gene lookup returns CDR1 MNHEY and CDR2 SVGEGT. V lost 5 bases and J lost 7; bases outside the gene matches: 12. This CDR3 comprises 16 residues. The CDR3 bases are TGTGCCAGCAGTAATCCTCCGGGACTAGCTTCGAATGAGCAGTTCTTC. Residues: CASSNPPGLASNEQFF.

This clonotype was seen ten or more times. The J gene is TRBJ2-1, the V gene TRBV7-6; D is undetermined. V gave up 0 bases and J gave up 11 bases, with 14 bases separating them. The CDR3 loop spans 14 amino acids. Germline V CDR1 and CDR2: SGHVS, FNYEAQ. The CDR3: CASSLAQLDRKQFF. CDR3 DNA sequence: TGTGCCAGCAGCTTAGCGCAGTTAGACCGAAAGCAGTTCTTC. Looking up the rest from reference TRBV7-6 and TRBJ2-1 gives the full variable domain: GAGVSQSPRYKVTKRGQDVALRCDPISGHVSLYWYRQALGQGPEFLTYFNYEAQQDKSGLPNDRFSAERPEGSISTLTIQRTEQRDSAMYRCASSLAQLDRKQFFGPGTRLTVL.

This chain links TRBV4-2 with TRBJ2-3; the D is unclear. Germline V gene sequence: CDR1 LGHNA, CDR2 YNFKEQ. Deletions cut 1 base from V and 3 bases from J, with 8 bases between. CDR3 length equals 14 residues. For the CDR3, the DNA is TGTGCCAGCAGCCAAGCGCTATCGACAGATACGCAGTATTTT. This sequence encodes CASSQALSTDTQYF.

The chain uses TRBV29-1 and TRBJ2-2, with 8 bases lining up with TRBD1. After removal of 8 bases from V and 5 bases from J, the junction contained 10 bases not matched to a gene. Germline V gene sequence: CDR1 SQVTM, CDR2 ANQGSEA. There are 14 residues in the CDR3. CDR3 nucleotide sequence: TGCAGCCTCAGGCAGGGGGCAAAAACCGGGGAGCTGTTTTTT. Amino acids: CSLRQGAKTGELFF.

This clonotype was seen a handful of times. This chain links TRBV6-5 with TRBJ2-5; 13 nucleotides match TRBD2. Trimming cost V 5 bases and J 4 bases; bases outside gene matches: 4. Per the germline V gene, CDR1 is MNHEY and CDR2 is SVGAGI. This CDR3 comprises 15 residues. This CDR3 reads CASSRLAGGGETQYF. CDR3 DNA: TGTGCCAGCAGTCGACTAGCGGGAGGAGGAGAGACCCAGTACTTC.

This clonotype was counted between two and nine times. The CDR3 DNA is TGTGCCAGCAGTTTTGAGTCCGACGGAGCTTTCTTT. Translating it yields CASSFESDGAFF. The genes are TRBV12-3 or TRBV12-4 and TRBJ1-1; D remains ambiguous. V lost 3 bases and J lost 10, with 12 bases in between. There are 12 residues in the CDR3.

V gene TRBV9 combines with J gene TRBJ2-2; D is unresolved. Looked up from germline, CDR1 is SGDLS and CDR2 is YYNGEE. V was cut by 0 bases and J by 3 bases, with 6 bases left in between. The CDR3 sequence is 14 residues long. The CDR3: CASSVDGDTGELFF. The CDR3 DNA reads as TGTGCCAGCAGCGTAGATGGGGACACCGGGGAGCTGTTTTTT.

The rearrangement joins TRBV5-5 to TRBJ2-7; D unclear. Germline CDR1 reads SGHKS; CDR2 reads YYEKEE (reference sequence). Trimming cost V 3 bases and J 2 bases, with 15 bases left between them. The CDR3 runs 15 residues. DNA of the CDR3: TGTGCCAGCAGCTCCGAGCCCAGTCGGGCCTACGAGCAGTACTTC. This codes for CASSSEPSRAYEQYF.